These 30 T cell receptor beta chains share one sample of origin, sequenced in a study of PD-L1 blockade in urothelial cancer. Sequencing was performed with immunoSEQ multiplex PCR; in TCRdb, only in-frame clones are kept and a portion is missing. The sample shows some 20,000 clones, about 90% of them seen only once. Here the sequenced sample was PBMCs, taken around atezolizumab (anti-PD-L1) treatment. These receptors were taken from a man aged 50-59 years with urothelial cancer.

This chain links TRBV19 with TRBJ2-2; 8 bases agree with TRBD1. This CDR3 has 15 residues. The V and J ends lost 6 bases and 4 bases, in that order; junction bases with no gene match: 7. The germline V gene has CDR1 LNHDA and CDR2 SQIVND (reference sequence). CDR3 in DNA: TGTGCCAGTAGCACTCAGGGGGCGAGCACCGGGGAGCTGTTTTTT. It yields the protein CASSTQGASTGELFF.

The rearrangement links TRBV2 to TRBJ1-6; possibly TRBD1 for D (5 bases). The germline CDR1 and CDR2 sequences are SNHLY and FYNNEI. V was shortened by 4 bases and J by 9 bases, with 13 bases between the two germline ends. The CDR3 sequence is 14 residues long. CDR3 region: CASSVIQGASPLHF. CDR3 bases: TGTGCCAGCAGTGTCATTCAGGGTGCTTCACCCCTCCACTTT.

This sequence joins TRBV7-8 and TRBJ2-1; 9 bases are shared with TRBD2. The CDR3 consists of 17 residues. Germline CDR1 is SGHVS and CDR2 is FQNEAQ. With V trimmed by 7 bases and J by 4 bases, 14 bases remained unmatched. The CDR3 reads CASTAGGIDGVYNEQFF. The CDR3 bases are TGTGCCAGCACCGCGGGAGGGATCGACGGAGTTTACAATGAGCAGTTCTTC.

V usage is TRBV29-1 and J usage is TRBJ1-4; possible D gene TRBD1, 5 bases. CDR3 size: 13 residues. Germline lookup yields CDR1 SQVTM and CDR2 ANQGSEA. Trimming cost V 7 bases and J 8 bases, with 17 bases left between them. CDR3 residues: CSAISGFNEKLFF. Here the CDR3 DNA reads TGCAGCGCTATATCAGGGTTTAACGAAAAACTGTTTTTT.

This chain links TRBV4-3 with TRBJ2-1; the match to TRBD1 covers 8 bases. Germline CDR1 LGHNA, CDR2 YSLEER. The V gene end was trimmed by 3 bases and the J gene end by 8 bases; junction bases not matched to a gene: 18. This CDR3 comprises 18 residues. This CDR3 reads CASSHALTGAVQFYEQFF. Here the CDR3 DNA reads TGCGCCAGCAGCCACGCCTTGACAGGGGCCGTACAGTTCTATGAGCAGTTCTTC.

The rearrangement joins TRBV30 to TRBJ1-2, with no clear D. The CDR3 consists of 14 residues. V dropped 3 bases and J dropped 0 bases, with 11 bases sitting between them. The germline V gene encodes CDR1 GTSNPN and CDR2 SVGIG (reference sequence). The CDR3 loop reads CAWRRKQTNYGYTF. The CDR3 DNA is TGTGCCTGGAGGCGGAAGCAAACTAACTATGGCTACACCTTC.

The V and J genes are TRBV6-4 and TRBJ2-7; a weak D match, TRBD1 (7 bases). CDR1 and CDR2 (germline): MRHNA, SNTAGT. The V and J ends lost 7 bases and 6 bases respectively, with 22 bases between them. This CDR3 spans 15 amino acids. CDR3 sequence: CASMGYRGRRGEQYF. CDR3 coding DNA: TGTGCCAGCATGGGATACAGGGGCCGGCGGGGCGAGCAGTACTTC.

The chain uses TRBV7-3 and TRBJ2-1; TRBD1 aligns across 10 bases. CDR1 and CDR2 (germline): SGHTA, FQGTGA. Trimming at V came to 5 bases and at J to 2 bases, leaving 6 bases not matched to a gene. The CDR3 is made up of 16 amino acids. Here the CDR3 DNA reads TGTGCCAGCAGCCGATCGGGACAGGGGCCCTACAATGAGCAGTTCTTC. Protein: CASSRSGQGPYNEQFF.

V is TRBV30 and J is TRBJ2-7, with TRBD1 identical over 7 bases. The junction had 2 bases not matched to a gene; V was cut back by 4 bases and J by 2 bases. The CDR3 runs to 12 residues. Germline V gene data show CDR1 as GTSNPN and CDR2 as SVGIG (reference sequence). CDR3 coding DNA: TGTGCCTGGAAGACAGGGCCCTACGAGCAGTACTTC. Its protein product is CAWKTGPYEQYF.

V usage is TRBV7-9 and J usage is TRBJ2-1, with D perhaps TRBD2 (5 bases). Trimming stripped 1 base from V and 2 bases from J, with 9 bases between. CDR3 length: 15 residues. Germline CDR1 and CDR2: SEHNR and FQNEAQ (reference sequence). Here the CDR3 DNA reads TGTGCCAGCAGCTTAGTGCGGGCAACCTACAATGAGCAGTTCTTC. Translated, it gives CASSLVRATYNEQFF.

The genes are TRBV7-2 and TRBJ2-1; 9 bases are a match to TRBD2. Per germline, CDR1 SGHTA and CDR2 FQGNSA. The CDR3 is 15 residues long. J lost 9 bases, V lost 2 bases, and 8 bases had no gene match. Here the CDR3 DNA reads TGTGCCAGCAGCTTAACGGCGGGGGGGGTGGGTGAGCAGTTCTTC. This codes for CASSLTAGGVGEQFF.

The chain combines TRBV7-9 with TRBJ1-5; tentatively, D is TRBD1 (5 bases). Germline V gene sequence: CDR1 SEHNR, CDR2 FQNEAQ (reference sequence). V lost 5 bases and J lost 7, with 12 bases in between. CDR3 size: 13 residues. CDR3 region: CASSKAGLQPQHF. CDR3 nucleotide sequence: TGTGCCAGCAGCAAAGCGGGACTCCAGCCCCAGCATTTT. Full variable domain (missing parts from reference TRBV7-9 and TRBJ1-5): DTGVSQNPRHKITKRGQNVTFRCDPISEHNRLYWYRQTLGQGPEFLTYFQNEAQLEKSRLLSDRFSAERPKGSFSTLEIQRTEQGDSAMYLCASSKAGLQPQHFGDGTRLSIL.

The chain employs TRBV11-2 and TRBJ2-2, with D possibly being TRBD2 (5 bases). Trimming stripped 5 bases from V and 4 bases from J, with 14 bases between. Germline values: CDR1 SGHAT, CDR2 FQNNGV. The CDR3 extends over 15 amino acids. CDR3 coding DNA: TGTGCCAGCAGCGCGATAATGGGGAGCACCGGGGAGCTGTTTTTT. This codes for CASSAIMGSTGELFF.

The chain employs TRBV18 and TRBJ1-2; 7 nucleotides align to TRBD1. The CDR3 is 16 amino acids. V lost 2 bases and J lost 8; bases outside the gene matches: 14. Germline CDR1 and CDR2: KGHSH and LQKENI. The CDR3 region is CASSPIPDGRGDGYTF. In DNA form, the CDR3 reads TGTGCCAGCTCACCAATCCCGGACGGCAGGGGGGACGGCTACACCTTC.

The V call is TRBV27, the J call TRBJ1-1; TRBD1 agrees at 8 bases. The J segment lost 6 bases and the V segment lost 0 bases, leaving 3 bases of the junction unmatched. Germline V gene sequence: CDR1 MNHEY, CDR2 SMNVEV (reference sequence). The CDR3 runs to 14 residues. This chain's CDR3 is CASSLSRTGSEAFF. The CDR3 DNA sequence: TGTGCCAGCAGTTTATCCCGGACAGGGTCTGAAGCTTTCTTT.

The chain is built from TRBV5-1 and TRBJ2-2; D possibly corresponds to TRBD2 (5 bases). CDR3 length: 15 residues. CDR1 SGHRS and CDR2 YFSETQ come from the germline V gene. Trimming removed 0 bases at V and 3 bases at J, with 9 bases between. The CDR3 DNA follows: TGCGCCAGCAGCTTGGCGGGAAAGGACACCGGGGAGCTGTTTTTT. The encoded protein is CASSLAGKDTGELFF.

The V gene is TRBV9, the J gene TRBJ2-7; 8 bases map to TRBD2. The length of the CDR3 is 16 residues. Germline V gene lookup returns CDR1 SGDLS and CDR2 YYNGEE. With V trimmed by 4 bases and J by 3 bases, 12 bases remained unmatched. The CDR3 loop is CASSKARTSKNYEQYF. Written as DNA, the CDR3 is TGTGCCAGCAGCAAAGCTCGGACTAGCAAGAACTACGAGCAGTACTTC.

This rearrangement joins TRBV5-1 to TRBJ2-3; D gene uncertain. CDR3 length: 15 amino acids. CDR1 and CDR2 from the germline V gene are SGHRS and YFSETQ. The V and J ends lost 4 bases and 4 bases respectively, with 16 bases between them. CDR3 sequence (DNA): TGCGCCAGCAGCCCTGCAGGTGGTATTGCAGATACGCAGTATTTT. Amino acid sequence: CASSPAGGIADTQYF. The variable domain in full, with the rest retrieved from reference TRBV5-1 and TRBJ2-3, is KAGVTQTPRYLIKTRGQQVTLSCSPISGHRSVSWYQQTPGQGLQFLFEYFSETQRNKGNFPGRFSGRQFSNSRSEMNVSTLELGDSALYLCASSPAGGIADTQYFGPGTRLTVL.

The chain uses TRBV5-1 and TRBJ2-3; possible D gene TRBD2, 7 bases. V was trimmed by 7 bases and J by 1 base, leaving 13 bases between them. Per germline, CDR1 SGHRS and CDR2 YFSETQ. This CDR3 region has 14 residues. The CDR3 nucleotides are TGCGCCAGCGAGGGGGGGCCAGGCACAGATACGCAGTATTTT. Translation: CASEGGPGTDTQYF.

The chain joins TRBV18 to TRBJ1-1, with D maybe TRBD1 (5 bases). The V end was cut by 6 bases, the J end by 1 base, with 15 bases between. The CDR3 runs 15 residues. The germline V gene has CDR1 KGHSH and CDR2 LQKENI. The CDR3 protein is CASSPLRGPNTEAFF. CDR3 coding DNA: TGTGCCAGCTCGCCGTTGCGGGGACCGAACACTGAAGCTTTCTTT.

This clone has more than one count but fewer than ten. This sequence joins TRBV9 and TRBJ2-1; 11 bases line up with TRBD2. V dropped 0 bases and J dropped 8; count of bases not matched to a gene: 4. This CDR3 comprises 15 residues. From germline, CDR1 is SGDLS and CDR2 YYNGEE. The CDR3 sequence is CASSVVSGGAYEQFF. The CDR3 nucleotides read TGTGCCAGCAGCGTAGTTAGCGGGGGGGCATATGAGCAGTTCTTC.

The V gene is TRBV9, the J gene TRBJ2-2, with 8 nucleotides matching TRBD2. Germline V gene data show CDR1 as SGDLS and CDR2 as YYNGEE. Trimming took 0 bases from V and 3 from J; bases not matched to a gene: 19. The CDR3 runs to 21 residues. The CDR3 DNA reads as TGTGCCAGCAGCGTAGAGGTTAGCGGGATCAAGAGGGGCGGGGACACCGGGGAGCTGTTTTTT. Translating it yields CASSVEVSGIKRGGDTGELFF.

V gene TRBV7-2 combines with J gene TRBJ2-4; D may be TRBD2 (6 bases). The CDR3 spans 17 residues. CDR1 is SGHTA, CDR2 FQGNSA, per germline. Trimming took 1 base from V and 4 from J, leaving 17 bases between them. The DNA of the CDR3 is TGTGCCAGCAGCTTAGTGGTGCTAGCGAACAAGAAAAACATTCAGTACTTC. Its translation: CASSLVVLANKKNIQYF.

J is TRBJ2-1 and V is TRBV15, with 9 bases matching TRBD2. This CDR3 region has 16 residues. The J segment lost 2 bases and the V segment lost 1 base, leaving 3 bases of the junction unmatched. In germline, CDR1 is LNHNV, CDR2 YYDKDF (reference sequence). The CDR3 coding sequence is TGTGCCACCAGCAGAGGGGCGGGGGGGCCCTACAATGAGCAGTTCTTC. Protein: CATSRGAGGPYNEQFF.

The rearrangement uses TRBV19 and TRBJ1-3; 10 nucleotides line up with TRBD1. This CDR3 is built from 15 residues. Germline values: CDR1 LNHDA, CDR2 SQIVND (reference sequence). The V segment lost 5 bases and the J segment 5 bases; nucleotides outside the gene matches: 6. CDR3 coding DNA: TGTGCCAGTAGTGGGGGACAGGGGACGAGAAACACCATATATTTT. This codes for CASSGGQGTRNTIYF.

CDR3 amino acids: CASSLVSAEQFF. CDR3 nucleotides: TGTGCCAGCAGCTTAGTGAGCGCAGAGCAGTTCTTC. This sequence joins TRBV7-2 and TRBJ2-1, with D uncertain. The V gene's germline CDR1 is SGHTA and CDR2 FQGNSA. Deletions cut 1 base from V and 10 bases from J, with 8 bases between. The CDR3 is 12 amino acids.

The count of this clone is one. The rearrangement links TRBV7-8 to TRBJ2-7; D is undetermined. Trimming cost V 3 bases and J 4 bases, with 7 bases left between them. CDR1 and CDR2 (germline): SGHVS, FQNEAQ. The CDR3 has 12 amino acids. The DNA for the CDR3 is TGTGCCAGCAGCTTGGGCAGATACGAGCAGTACTTC. This gives the protein CASSLGRYEQYF.

The chain carries TRBV19 and TRBJ1-5; D might be TRBD1 (5 bases). The germline V and J ends were trimmed by 7 bases and 4 bases, with 11 bases remaining between them. CDR3 length: 13 residues. Per germline, CDR1 LNHDA and CDR2 SQIVND (reference sequence). The CDR3 sequence is CASKWQGNQPQHF. The DNA of the CDR3 is TGTGCCAGTAAATGGCAGGGAAATCAGCCCCAGCATTTT.

The chain has TRBV10-1 and TRBJ2-1; 7 nucleotides align to TRBD1. The CDR3 consists of 16 residues. CDR1 and CDR2 from the germline V gene are WNHNN and SYGVQD (reference sequence). Trimming at V came to 0 bases and at J to 3 bases, leaving 5 bases not matched to a gene. CDR3 sequence: CASSESKAGGYNEQFF. The DNA of the CDR3 is TGCGCCAGCAGTGAGTCGAAGGCAGGGGGCTACAATGAGCAGTTCTTC.

The rearrangement uses TRBV30 and TRBJ2-7, with TRBD2 identical over 9 bases. Trimming removed 2 bases from V and 6 bases from J; junction bases left unmatched: 11. CDR3 size: 15 residues. Germline CDR1 and CDR2: GTSNPN and SVGIG (reference sequence). CDR3 bases: TGTGCCTGGAGTTTTTTTTGGTCTAGCGGGACCGAGCAGTACTTC. The encoded protein is CAWSFFWSSGTEQYF.